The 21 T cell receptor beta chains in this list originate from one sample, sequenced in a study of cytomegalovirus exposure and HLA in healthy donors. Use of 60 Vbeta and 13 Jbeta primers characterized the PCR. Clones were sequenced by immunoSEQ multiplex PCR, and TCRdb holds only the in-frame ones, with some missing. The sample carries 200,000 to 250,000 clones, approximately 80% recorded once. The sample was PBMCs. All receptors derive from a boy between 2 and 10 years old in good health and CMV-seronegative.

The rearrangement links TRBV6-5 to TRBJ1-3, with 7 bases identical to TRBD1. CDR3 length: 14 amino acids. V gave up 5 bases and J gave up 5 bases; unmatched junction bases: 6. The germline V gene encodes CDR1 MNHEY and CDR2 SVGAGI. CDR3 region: CASSDRAARNTIYF. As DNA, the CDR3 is TGTGCCAGCAGTGACAGGGCGGCTAGAAACACCATATATTTT.

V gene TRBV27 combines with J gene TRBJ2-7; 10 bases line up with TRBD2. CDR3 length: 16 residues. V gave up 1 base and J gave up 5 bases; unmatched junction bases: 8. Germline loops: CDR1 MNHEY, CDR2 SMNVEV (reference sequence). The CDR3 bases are TGTGCCAGCAGTTTATGGGGAATAGCGGGAGGACACGAGCAGTACTTC. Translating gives CASSLWGIAGGHEQYF.

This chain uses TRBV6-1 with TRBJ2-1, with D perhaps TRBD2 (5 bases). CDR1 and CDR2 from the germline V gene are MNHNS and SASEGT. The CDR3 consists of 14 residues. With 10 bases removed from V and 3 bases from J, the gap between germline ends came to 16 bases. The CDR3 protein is CAIVRVGLYNEQFF. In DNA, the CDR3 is TGTGCCATTGTTAGGGTTGGACTCTACAATGAGCAGTTCTTC.

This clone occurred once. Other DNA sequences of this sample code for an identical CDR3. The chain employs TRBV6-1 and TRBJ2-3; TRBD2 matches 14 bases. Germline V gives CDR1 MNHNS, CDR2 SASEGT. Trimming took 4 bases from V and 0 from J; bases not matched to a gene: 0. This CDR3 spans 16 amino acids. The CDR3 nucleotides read TGTGCCAGCAGTGGACTAGCGGGGGGGAGCACAGATACGCAGTATTTT. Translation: CASSGLAGGSTDTQYF.

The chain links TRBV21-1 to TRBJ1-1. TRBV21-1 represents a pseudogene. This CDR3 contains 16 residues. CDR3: CASSDLRGTETTEAFF. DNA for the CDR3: TGTGCCAGCAGCGACCTCAGAGGCACCGAAACTACTGAAGCTTTCTTT.

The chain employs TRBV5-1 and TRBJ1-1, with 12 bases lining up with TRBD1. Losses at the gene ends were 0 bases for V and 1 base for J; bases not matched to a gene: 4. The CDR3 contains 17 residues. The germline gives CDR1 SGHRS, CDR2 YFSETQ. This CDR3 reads CASSLAGQGAANTEAFF. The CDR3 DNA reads TGCGCCAGCAGCTTGGCGGGACAGGGGGCAGCGAACACTGAAGCTTTCTTT.

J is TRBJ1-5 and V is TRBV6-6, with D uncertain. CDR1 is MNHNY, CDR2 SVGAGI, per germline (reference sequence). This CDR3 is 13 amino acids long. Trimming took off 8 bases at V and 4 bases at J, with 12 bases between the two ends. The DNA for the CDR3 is TGTGCCAGCTTAAGTGGCCAGAATCAGCCCCAGCATTTT. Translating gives CASLSGQNQPQHF.

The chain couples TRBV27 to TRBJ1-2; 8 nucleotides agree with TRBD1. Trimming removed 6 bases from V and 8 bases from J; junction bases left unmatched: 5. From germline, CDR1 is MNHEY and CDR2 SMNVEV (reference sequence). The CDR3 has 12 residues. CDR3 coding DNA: TGTGCCAGCAGGTCAGGGGGCTGCGGCTACACCTTC. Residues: CASRSGGCGYTF.

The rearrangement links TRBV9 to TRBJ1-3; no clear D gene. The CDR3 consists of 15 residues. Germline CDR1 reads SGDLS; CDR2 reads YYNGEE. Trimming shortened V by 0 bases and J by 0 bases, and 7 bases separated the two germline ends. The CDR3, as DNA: TGTGCCAGCAGCGTAGATTTTAGCTCTGGAAACACCATATATTTT. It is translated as CASSVDFSSGNTIYF.

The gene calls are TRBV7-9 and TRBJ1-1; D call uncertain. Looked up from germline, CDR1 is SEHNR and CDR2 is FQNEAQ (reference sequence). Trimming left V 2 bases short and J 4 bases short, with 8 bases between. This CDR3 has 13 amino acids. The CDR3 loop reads CASSLSQSTEAFF. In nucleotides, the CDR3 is TGTGCCAGCAGCTTATCACAGAGCACTGAAGCTTTCTTT.

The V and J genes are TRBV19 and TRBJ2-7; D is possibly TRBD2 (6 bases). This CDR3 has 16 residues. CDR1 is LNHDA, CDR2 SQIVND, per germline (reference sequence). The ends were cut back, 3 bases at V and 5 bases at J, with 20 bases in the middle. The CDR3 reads CASSIQAGRSFDEQYF. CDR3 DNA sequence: TGTGCCAGTAGTATCCAAGCGGGCAGGTCGTTCGACGAGCAGTACTTC.

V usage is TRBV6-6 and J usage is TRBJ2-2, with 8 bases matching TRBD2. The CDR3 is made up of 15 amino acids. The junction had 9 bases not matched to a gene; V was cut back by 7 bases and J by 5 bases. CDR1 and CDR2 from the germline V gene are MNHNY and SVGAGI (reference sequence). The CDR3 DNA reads TGTGCCAGCACCCAGCGGGAGTCGGGAACCGGGGAGCTGTTTTTT. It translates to CASTQRESGTGELFF.

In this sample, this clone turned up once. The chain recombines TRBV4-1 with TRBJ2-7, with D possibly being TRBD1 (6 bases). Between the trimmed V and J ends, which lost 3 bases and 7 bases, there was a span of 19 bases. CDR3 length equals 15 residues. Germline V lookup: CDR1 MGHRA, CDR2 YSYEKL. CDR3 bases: TGCGCCAGCAGCCATCCGGGACACCAGTTTTGTGAGCAGTACTTC. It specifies CASSHPGHQFCEQYF.

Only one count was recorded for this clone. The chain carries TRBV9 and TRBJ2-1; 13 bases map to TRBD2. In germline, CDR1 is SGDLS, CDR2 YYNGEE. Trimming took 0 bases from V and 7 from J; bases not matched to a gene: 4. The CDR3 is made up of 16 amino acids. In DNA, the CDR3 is TGTGCCAGCAGCGTAGAAAGGACTAGCGGGGGTAATGAGCAGTTCTTC. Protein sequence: CASSVERTSGGNEQFF. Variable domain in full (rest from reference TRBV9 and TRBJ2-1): DSGVTQTPKHLITATGQRVTLRCSPRSGDLSVYWYQQSLDQGLQFLIQYYNGEERAKGNILERFSAQQFPDLHSELNLSSLELGDSALYFCASSVERTSGGNEQFFGPGTRLTVL.

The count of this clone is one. CDR3 loop: CAVQGAEETQYF. The DNA of the CDR3 is TGTGCCGTACAGGGGGCGGAAGAGACCCAGTACTTC. The chain couples TRBV15 to TRBJ2-5, with TRBD1 matching 9 bases. J lost 3 bases, V lost 11 bases, and 4 bases had no gene match. The CDR3 spans 12 residues. Per the germline V gene, CDR1 is LNHNV and CDR2 is YYDKDF (reference sequence).

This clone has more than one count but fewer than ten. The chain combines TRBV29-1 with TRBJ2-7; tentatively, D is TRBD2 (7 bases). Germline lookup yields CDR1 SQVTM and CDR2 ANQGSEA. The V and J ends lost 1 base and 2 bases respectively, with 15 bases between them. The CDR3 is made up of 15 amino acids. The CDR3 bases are TGCAGCGTTGAAGGTGGGGGGGCGCGCGCCTACGAGCAGTACTTC. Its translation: CSVEGGGARAYEQYF.

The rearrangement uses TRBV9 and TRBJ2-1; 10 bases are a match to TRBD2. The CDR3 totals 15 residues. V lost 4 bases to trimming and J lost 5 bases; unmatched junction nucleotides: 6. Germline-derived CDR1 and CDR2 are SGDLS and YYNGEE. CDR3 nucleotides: TGTGCCAGCAGCATTCAAGGACTAGCGGACAATGAGCAGTTCTTC. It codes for CASSIQGLADNEQFF.

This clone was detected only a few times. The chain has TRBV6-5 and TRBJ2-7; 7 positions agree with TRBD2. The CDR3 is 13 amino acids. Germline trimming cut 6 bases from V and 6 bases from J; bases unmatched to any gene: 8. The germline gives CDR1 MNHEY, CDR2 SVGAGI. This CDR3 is CASSGDYPSEQYF. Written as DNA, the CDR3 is TGTGCCAGCAGCGGGGACTATCCCTCCGAGCAGTACTTC.

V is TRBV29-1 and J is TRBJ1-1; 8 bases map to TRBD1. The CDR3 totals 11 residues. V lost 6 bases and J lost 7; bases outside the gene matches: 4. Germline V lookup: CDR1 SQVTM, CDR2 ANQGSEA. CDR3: CSVHRGNEAFF. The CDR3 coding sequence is TGCAGCGTGCACAGGGGGAATGAAGCTTTCTTT.

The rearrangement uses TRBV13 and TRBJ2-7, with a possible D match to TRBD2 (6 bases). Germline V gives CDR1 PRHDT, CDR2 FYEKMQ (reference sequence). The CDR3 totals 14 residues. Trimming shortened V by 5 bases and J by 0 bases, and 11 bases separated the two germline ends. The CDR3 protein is CASSGRGVSYEQYF. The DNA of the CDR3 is TGTGCCAGCAGCGGGCGGGGCGTCTCCTACGAGCAGTACTTC.

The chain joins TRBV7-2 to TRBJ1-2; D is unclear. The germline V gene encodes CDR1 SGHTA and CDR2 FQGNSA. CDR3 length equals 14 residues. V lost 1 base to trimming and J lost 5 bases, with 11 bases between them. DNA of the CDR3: TGTGCCAGCAGCTTAGAAGCCGGGATTTATGGCTACACCTTC. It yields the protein CASSLEAGIYGYTF.